A single count supports the clone carrying this T cell receptor beta chain. The V and J ends lost 2 bases and 1 base, in that order; junction bases with no gene match: 2. This CDR3 is built from 14 residues. Germline V gene data show CDR1 as SGHDT and CDR2 as YYEEEE. Using immunoSEQ multiplex PCR, the repertoire was profiled, and TCRdb retains in-frame clones only, with some absent. This sample has some 380,000 clones, with around 90% found just once. Which cohort a participant joined came from the clinical history participants gave. The sample is drawn from a study of blood T cell repertoires in COVID-19. Study overall: T cells, B-cell-depleted T cells, or PBMCs supplied cDNA or gDNA.

The sequence was collected from a woman in her thirties or forties with acute COVID-19. Sequencing input: PBMCs or T cells enriched from blood (not recorded which). The chain uses TRBV5-6 and TRBJ2-7; 8 bases align to TRBD1. The CDR3 is CASSLGQGSYEQYF. The DNA for the CDR3 is TGTGCCAGCAGCTTAGGACAGGGATCCTACGAGCAGTACTTC. Full variable domain (missing parts from reference TRBV5-6 and TRBJ2-7): DAGVTQSPTHLIKTRGQQVTLRCSPKSGHDTVSWYQQALGQGPQFIFQYYEEEERQRGNFPDRFSGHQFPNYSSELNVNALLLGDSALYLCASSLGQGSYEQYFGPGTRLTVT.